The TCR beta chain described here comes from a study of T cell responses to AZD1222 COVID-19 vaccine. General study points: Targets within unmutated variant regions were reportedly found for nearly half of spike-specific TCRs.

Profiled with immunoSEQ multiplex PCR; TCRdb holds only in-frame clones, not every one. The sample gives 120,000 to 150,000 clones, 88% of which show up once; roughly 5.4% is in the top ten. This clone was detected only once. As yet, its antigen is unknown. V lost 0 bases and J 2 bases, leaving 9 bases between the germline ends. The CDR3 is 14 residues long. From germline, CDR1 is SGHRS and CDR2 YFSETQ. The sequence came from an adult who received the MenACWY meningococcal vaccine as a control. Sequencing used peripheral blood, obtained 28 days after the second dose of the MenACWY control vaccine. This chain uses TRBV5-1 with TRBJ2-7; D gene unclear. The CDR3 nucleotides read TGCGCCAGCAGCTTGGATCACAAGACCTACGAGCAGTACTTC. Translating it yields CASSLDHKTYEQYF. Combining the CDR3 with reference TRBV5-1 and TRBJ2-7 gives the whole variable domain KAGVTQTPRYLIKTRGQQVTLSCSPISGHRSVSWYQQTPGQGLQFLFEYFSETQRNKGNFPGRFSGRQFSNSRSEMNVSTLELGDSALYLCASSLDHKTYEQYFGPGTRLTVT.